A selection of T cell receptor delta chains follows, all from one sample in a study of gamma-delta T cells after stem cell transplantation. With CATT, TCRdb re-called clones from the RT-PCR reads. The profile covers about 2,800 delta-chain clones, with roughly 3.5% appearing a single time and about 29% taken by the ten largest. Sequencing was performed on gamma-delta T cells. These receptors were obtained from a human donor. It is not recorded whose cells these are; they may come from a transplant donor. CDR3s include the opening cysteine and the closing phenylalanine or tryptophan. Each record gives: clone size, V gene, J gene, D gene, CDR3 protein, CDR3 DNA. A D gene is named only where the DNA matches it firmly. Expanded clones get a size class; other rows say once, few or many, or leave the size out.

size: few
V: TRDV2
J: TRDJ1
D: TRDD3
CDR3: CACDPTSGLGDNNAPYTDKLIF
DNA: TGTGCCTGTGACCCTACCTCCGGACTGGGGGATAATAATGCCCCCTACACCGATAAACTCATCTTT

size: medium-sized
V: TRDV2
J: TRDJ1
D: -
CDR3: CACDTVSGTGKGLTDKLIF
DNA: TGTGCCTGTGACACCGTAAGCGGTACTGGGAAAGGGCTCACCGATAAACTCATCTTT

size: medium-sized
V: TRDV2
J: TRDJ1
D: TRDD3
CDR3: CACDPVLGDTAYTDKLIF
DNA: TGTGCCTGTGACCCCGTACTGGGGGATACGGCATACACCGATAAACTCATCTTT

size: medium-sized
V: TRDV2
J: TRDJ1
D: TRDD3
CDR3: CACDSLLGDTVYTDKLIF
DNA: TGTGCCTGTGACTCCCTCTTGGGGGATACTGTCTACACCGATAAACTCATCTTT

size: large
V: TRDV2
J: TRDJ3
D: -
CDR3: CACDTAGESSWDTRQMFF
DNA: TGTGCCTGTGACACCGCCGGGGAGAGCTCCTGGGACACCCGACAGATGTTTTTC

size: medium-sized
V: TRDV2
J: TRDJ1
D: TRDD3
CDR3: CACDTISDWGIRDKLIF
DNA: TGTGCCTGTGACACGATCTCTGACTGGGGGATACGCGATAAACTCATCTTT

size: medium-sized
V: TRDV2
J: TRDJ3
D: TRDD3
CDR3: CACDTGWWGIRRDTRQMFF
DNA: TGTGCCTGTGACACCGGGTGGTGGGGGATACGCAGAGACACCCGACAGATGTTTTTC

size: medium-sized
V: TRDV2
J: TRDJ1
D: TRDD3
CDR3: CACDTLLGDTEKDTDKLIF
DNA: TGTGCCTGTGACACTCTACTGGGGGATACTGAGAAGGACACCGATAAACTCATCTTT

size: -
V: TRDV2
J: TRDJ1
D: TRDD3
CDR3: CACDTVSYLLGDNSGKLIF
DNA: TGTGCCTGTGACACCGTTTCTTACTTACTGGGGGATAACTCCGGTAAACTCATCTTT

size: -
V: TRDV2
J: TRDJ1
D: TRDD3
CDR3: CACDTVSGGYAPGKLIF
DNA: TGTGCCTGTGACACCGTATCTGGGGGATACGCTCCCGGTAAACTCATCTTT

size: few
V: TRDV2
J: TRDJ1
D: TRDD3
CDR3: CACDPLLGDTYTDKLIF
DNA: TGTGCCTGTGACCCCTTACTGGGGGATACATACACCGATAAACTCATCTTT

size: medium-sized
V: TRDV2
J: TRDJ3
D: -
CDR3: CACDTGTPSSWDTRQMFF
DNA: TGTGCCTGTGACACCGGTACCCCAAGCTCCTGGGACACCCGACAGATGTTTTTC

size: medium-sized
V: TRDV2
J: TRDJ1
D: TRDD3
CDR3: CACDTLGGHTDKLIF
DNA: TGTGCCTGTGACACCCTGGGGGGTCACACCGATAAACTCATCTTT

size: few
V: TRDV1
J: TRDJ1
D: TRDD3
CDR3: CALGELRGNWGTYTDKLIF
DNA: TGTGCTCTTGGGGAACTAAGGGGAAACTGGGGGACGTACACCGATAAACTCATCTTT

size: -
V: TRDV2
J: TRDJ1
D: TRDD3
CDR3: CACDTVSPLGDTHKLIF
DNA: TGTGCCTGTGACACCGTTTCCCCACTGGGGGATACCCATAAACTCATCTTT

size: medium-sized
V: TRDV2
J: TRDJ1
D: TRDD3
CDR3: CACDPLISTGGSYTDKLIF
DNA: TGTGCCTGTGACCCCCTTATAAGTACTGGGGGTTCCTACACCGATAAACTCATCTTT

size: -
V: TRDV2
J: TRDJ1
D: TRDD3
CDR3: CACDTVLGTGGYNWDTDKLIF
DNA: TGTGCCTGTGACACCGTCTTGGGTACTGGGGGATACAATTGGGATACCGATAAGCTCATCTTT

size: medium-sized
V: TRDV2
J: TRDJ3
D: -
CDR3: CACDPWGSGSWDTRQMFF
DNA: TGTGCCTGTGACCCTTGGGGGTCTGGCTCCTGGGACACCCGACAGATGTTTTTC

size: medium-sized
V: TRDV2
J: TRDJ1
D: TRDD3
CDR3: CACDTLNGGSDKLIF
DNA: TGTGCCTGTGACACCCTCAACGGGGGATCGGATAAACTCATCTTT

size: -
V: TRDV2
J: TRDJ1
D: TRDD3
CDR3: CACDTLLGDTSSYPDKLIF
DNA: TGTGCCTGTGACACTCTACTGGGGGATACATCTTCTTATCCCGATAAACTCATCTTT

size: -
V: TRDV2
J: TRDJ1
D: TRDD3
CDR3: CACDPLGDSYTDKLIF
DNA: TGTGCCTGTGACCCACTGGGGGATAGTTACACCGATAAACTCATCTTT

size: medium-sized
V: TRDV2
J: TRDJ1
D: TRDD3
CDR3: CACEPVLGSGYTDKLIF
DNA: TGTGCCTGCGAACCCGTACTGGGGAGTGGGTACACCGATAAACTCATCTTT

size: few
V: TRDV2
J: TRDJ1
D: TRDD3
CDR3: CACDTLLGDDNAPYTDKLIF
DNA: TGCGCCTGTGACACTCTACTGGGGGATGATAATGCCCCCTACACCGATAAACTCATCTTT

size: -
V: TRDV2
J: TRDJ1
D: TRDD3
CDR3: CACDVLGDTSLTDKLIF
DNA: TGTGCCTGTGATGTACTGGGGGATACTTCACTCACCGATAAACTCATCTTT

size: medium-sized
V: TRDV2
J: TRDJ1
D: TRDD3
CDR3: CACDTVLPGDEYTDKLIF
DNA: TGTGCCTGTGACACCGTGCTTCCGGGGGATGAATACACCGATAAACTCATCTTT

size: large
V: TRDV2
J: TRDJ1
D: TRDD3
CDR3: CACDTLGDSYTDKLIF
DNA: TGTGCCTGTGACACACTTGGGGATAGTTACACCGATAAACTCATCTTT

size: few
V: TRDV2
J: TRDJ1
D: TRDD3
CDR3: CACDVLGEKTDKLIF
DNA: TGTGCCTGTGACGTGCTGGGGGAAAAAACCGATAAACTCATCTTT

size: -
V: TRDV2
J: TRDJ1
D: TRDD3
CDR3: CACDTVDWGIRDKLIF
DNA: TGTGCCTGTGACACCGTGGACTGGGGGATACGCGATAAACTCATCTTT

size: medium-sized
V: TRDV2
J: TRDJ1
D: -
CDR3: CACDTVGRVSYTDKLIF
DNA: TGTGCCTGTGACACCGTAGGTCGGGTCTCGTACACCGATAAACTCATCTTT

size: medium-sized
V: TRDV2
J: TRDJ2
D: TRDD3
CDR3: CACDPVLGGILTAQLFF
DNA: TGTGCCTGTGACCCTGTACTGGGGGGGATTCTGACAGCACAACTCTTCTTT

size: large
V: TRDV2
J: TRDJ1
D: TRDD3
CDR3: CACDTVGTGGSRFNTDKLIF
DNA: TGTGCCTGTGACACCGTCGGAACTGGGGGATCTAGATTCAACACCGATAAACTCATCTTT